Following are 14 T cell receptor beta chains from one sample sequenced in a study of CD8+ T cells in alopecia areata. Extracted RNA was reverse transcribed, and the resulting cDNA served as sequencing template. TCRdb keeps only in-frame clones here, not all; method: immunoSEQ multiplex PCR. This repertoire holds more than 250,000 clones, and none appear only once. It was with CD4, CD8alpha, NKG2D, NKG2ACE and other markers that pooled cutaneous lymph node cells were sorted. The sample comprised CD4+ T cells sorted from a lymph node. Receptors were obtained from a C3H/HeJ mouse with alopecia areata. The mice in this strain carry MHC haplotype H2-k.

This clone was seen more than once but under ten times. Mouse names are used for the genes. This CDR3 reads CASSQARGASAETLYF. The covered CDR3 bases are TGTGCCAGCAGCCAAGCGAGGGGGGCTAGTGCAGAA. The rearrangement joins TRBV5 to TRBJ2-3, with D perhaps matching TRBD2 (7 bases). The CDR3 goes on 4 residues after the read ends, and that part is filled in from the germline J gene. V lost 1 base, J lost 0 bases, and 11 bases lay in between. The length of the CDR3 is 16 residues. Germline lookup yields CDR1 LGHNA and CDR2 YNLKQL (reference sequence).

This clone was picked up a small number of times. All gene names here are mouse names. The observed sequence ends 4 residues before the CDR3 terminus, with the missing tail filled in from the germline J gene. The chain employs TRBV13-2 and TRBJ1-1, with 8 bases aligning to TRBD1. Germline-derived CDR1 and CDR2 are NNHNN and SYGAGS (reference sequence). V lost 4 bases and J lost 3; bases outside the gene matches: 8. This CDR3 comprises 15 residues. This CDR3 reads CASGQTGEKDTEVFF. Incomplete CDR3 DNA: TGTGCCAGCGGTCAGACAGGGGAGAAAGACACA.

This clone turned up a few times. Gene and germline names: mouse. The sequenced fragment ends 4 residues before the CDR3 boundary, so the rest is inferred from the germline J gene. The chain joins TRBV14 to TRBJ2-5; 7 nucleotides line up with TRBD1. CDR1 is SGHDT and CDR2 is FRDEAV in the germline V gene. The CDR3 sequence is 13 residues long. Here the CDR3 reads CASSSGTEDTQYF. CDR3 DNA (partial): TGTGCCAGCAGTTCCGGGACAGAAGAC.

In this sample, this clone turned up a few times. Mouse gene names and germline throughout. The read stops 4 residues short of the end of the CDR3; the missing end is completed from the germline J gene. V gene TRBV19 combines with J gene TRBJ2-5; 7 nucleotides line up with TRBD2. The CDR3 loop spans 15 amino acids. V lost 5 bases and J lost 3; bases outside the gene matches: 9. Looked up from germline, CDR1 is FNHDT and CDR2 is SITEND (reference sequence). CDR3 DNA (partial): TGTGCCAGCAGCATACTCCGGGACTGTCAAGAC. It translates to CASSILRDCQD. The entire CDR3 protein reads CASSILRDCQDTQYF.

This clone was counted between two and nine times. Germline and genes: mouse. The observed sequence ends 4 residues before the CDR3 terminus, with the missing tail filled in from the germline J gene. The chain uses TRBV19 and TRBJ1-2; 9 bases match TRBD1. The germline gives CDR1 FNHDT, CDR2 SITEND (reference sequence). CDR3 length equals 16 residues. Trimming removed 5 bases from V and 0 bases from J; junction bases left unmatched: 8. CDR3 in amino acids: CASSATGGRSNSDYTF. The sequenced part of the CDR3 DNA is TGTGCCAGCAGCGCGACAGGGGGGAGATCAAACTCC.

This clone was observed at least ten times. Gene and germline names: mouse. The CDR3 is cut off 4 residues early in the read; its end comes from the germline J gene. The chain joins TRBV12-1 to TRBJ1-2; tentative D call: TRBD1 (6 bases). Germline loops: CDR1 SGHSN, CDR2 HYEKVE. V shed 4 bases and J shed 4 bases, with 21 bases lying between them. The CDR3 is 16 residues long. Incomplete CDR3 DNA: TGTGCCAGCTCACTCTCCCCAACAGGGAGGGGCTCC. Its protein is CASSLSPTGRGS. The full-length CDR3 reads as CASSLSPTGRGSDYTF.

Details on this clone: Any gene name here is a mouse gene name. Read sequence stops 4 residues before the CDR3 end, and the germline J gene provides the missing end. The chain joins TRBV5 to TRBJ2-3, with D hard to call. V dropped 4 bases and J dropped 3 bases, with 5 bases sitting between them. CDR1 is LGHNA and CDR2 is YNLKQL in the germline V gene (reference sequence). The CDR3 loop spans 12 amino acids. The CDR3 loop reads CASSPRAETLYF. The DNA read from the CDR3 is TGTGCCAGCAGCCCAAGGGCAGAA.

A remark on this clone: Mouse gene names apply. The read falls 4 residues short of the CDR3 end, and the missing part is taken from the germline J gene. This chain uses TRBV31 with TRBJ2-3, with D unresolved. The CDR3 length is 11 residues. Germline CDR1 and CDR2: GKSSPN and SITVG. The ends were cut back, 8 bases at V and 2 bases at J, with 8 bases in the middle. The CDR3 sequence is CALADAETLYF. The part of the CDR3 DNA that was read is TGTGCCCTCGCTGATGCAGAA. The full variable domain, rest sourced from reference TRBV31 and TRBJ2-3, is AQTIHQWPVAEIKAVGSPLSLGCTIKGKSSPNLYWYWQATGGTLQQLFYSITVGQVESVVQLNLSASRPKDDQFILSTEKLLLSHSGFYLCALADAETLYFGSGTRLTVL.

In the case of this clone: Genes here carry mouse names. The CDR3 end lies 4 residues beyond the end of the read and is filled in from the germline J gene. The V and J genes are TRBV17 and TRBJ1-2; 10 bases agree with TRBD1. Looked up from germline, CDR1 is MNHDT and CDR2 is YYDKIL. The V and J ends lost 3 bases and 2 bases, in that order; junction bases with no gene match: 6. The CDR3 is made up of 16 amino acids. The part of the CDR3 DNA that was read is TGTGCTAGCAGTAGGTCTCCGGGACAGGGGAACTCC. Translating gives CASSRSPGQGNS. The full CDR3 protein is CASSRSPGQGNSDYTF.

This clone has a handful of counts. A read error is possible here, since a much larger clone lies one base away. Germline and genes: mouse. The DNA ends 4 residues before the CDR3 does, and the rest of the CDR3 is filled in from the germline J gene. The chain uses TRBV13-3 and TRBJ1-2; 7 bases agree with TRBD1. Germline-derived CDR1 and CDR2 are NNHDY and SYVADS. With 6 bases clipped from V and 1 base from J, the junction kept 3 bases outside the gene matches. The CDR3 has 13 residues. CDR3 sequence: CASNRDRNSDYTF. CDR3 DNA (partial): TGTGCCAGCAATCGGGACAGAAACTCC.

This clone was counted only a few times. Germline and genes here are mouse. Read data end 4 residues before the CDR3 end; the end is taken from the germline J gene. The chain is built from TRBV19 and TRBJ2-4, with 8 bases lining up with TRBD2. There are 15 residues in the CDR3. Germline CDR1 is FNHDT and CDR2 is SITEND (reference sequence). The sequenced part of the CDR3 DNA is TGTGCCAGCAGTCTTACAGGGACTGGCCGAAAC. This translates into CASSLTGTGRN. The CDR3 reads in full as CASSLTGTGRNTLYF. Using reference TRBV19 and TRBJ2-4 for the parts outside the CDR3, the full variable domain is GGIITQTPKFLIGQEGQKLTLKCQQNFNHDTMYWYRQDSGKGLRLIYYSITENDLQKGDLSEGYDASREKKSSFSLTVTSAQKNEMAVFLCASSLTGTGRNTLYFGAGTRLSVL.

A note on this clone: Gene names and germline refer to mouse. The observed sequence ends 4 residues before the CDR3 terminus, with the missing tail filled in from the germline J gene. The identical CDR3 is also encoded by other nucleotide sequences in the sample. The genes are TRBV13-1 and TRBJ1-2, with a tentative D call TRBD1 (6 bases). Germline assignment: CDR1 NSHNY and CDR2 SYGAGN. The V end was cut by 3 bases, the J end by 0 bases, with 9 bases between. This CDR3 has 14 amino acids. Incomplete CDR3 DNA: TGTGCCAGCAGTGCCCGACAGGCAAACTCC. This codes for CASSARQANS. The whole CDR3 sequence is CASSARQANSDYTF.

A word on this clone: Each gene name is a mouse one. The read comes to an end 4 residues before the CDR3 does, leaving the germline J gene to fill in the end. The V call is TRBV13-2, the J call TRBJ2-3, with 12 bases that match TRBD1. CDR3 length equals 16 residues. The germline CDR1 and CDR2 sequences are NNHNN and SYGAGS (reference sequence). J was trimmed by 3 bases and V by 1 base; bases with no gene match: 3. CDR3 DNA, as far as it was read: TGTGCCAGCGGTGATACCGGGACAGGGGGCGCAGAA. It specifies CASGDTGTGGAE. The whole CDR3 sequence is CASGDTGTGGAETLYF.

This clone was seen only a few times. The gene symbols are mouse symbols. Other DNA sequences of this sample code for an identical CDR3. CDR3 sequence reads: CTCSAEGGRDTQYF. Partial CDR3 DNA: TGCACCTGCAGTGCAGAGGGGGGCAGGGAC. The V gene is TRBV1, the J gene TRBJ2-5; D is perhaps TRBD2 (7 bases). From the germline J gene comes the end of the CDR3, since the read stops 4 residues before it. The V gene's germline CDR1 is NSQYPW and CDR2 LRSPGD (reference sequence). The CDR3 covers 14 residues.